Below are 23 T cell receptor beta chains sequenced from a single sample in a study of blood T cell repertoires in COVID-19. Measured with immunoSEQ multiplex PCR; TCRdb has only the in-frame clones, and not every one. Among approximately 200,000 clones listed, around 85% were seen once. What was sequenced was PBMCs or T cells enriched from blood (not recorded which). The origin of the receptors is a man aged 35 to 55 who had recovered from COVID-19.

The rearrangement links TRBV19 to TRBJ1-1, with TRBD1 as a possible D gene (6 bases). The V end lost 5 bases, the J end lost 0 bases, and 10 bases lay between the germline ends. CDR3 length: 14 amino acids. Germline CDR1 is LNHDA and CDR2 is SQIVND (reference sequence). CDR3 DNA sequence: TGTGCCAGTAGTTCGTGGACAGTGAACACTGAAGCTTTCTTT. Residues: CASSSWTVNTEAFF.

The table lists this clone with a count of one. CDR3 loop: CASSPGTGKDALHF. The CDR3 DNA follows: TGCGCCAGCAGCCCCGGGACAGGGAAGGATGCCCTCCACTTT. This chain connects TRBV5-1 to TRBJ1-6; 9 bases are shared with TRBD1. Germline assignment: CDR1 SGHRS and CDR2 YFSETQ. There are 14 residues in the CDR3. V shed 4 bases and J 14 bases; nucleotides not matched to a gene: 10.

In its sample, this clone was seen once. The genes are TRBV9 and TRBJ2-1; TRBD2 matches at 11 bases. Per the germline V gene, CDR1 is SGDLS and CDR2 is YYNGEE. CDR3 length equals 18 residues. With V trimmed by 0 bases and J by 4 bases, 9 bases remained unmatched. CDR3 in DNA: TGTGCCAGCAGCGTAGCGACTAGCGGGACATCTGATTACAATGAGCAGTTCTTC. Residues: CASSVATSGTSDYNEQFF.

The chain links TRBV7-8 to TRBJ2-3, with 9 bases that match TRBD1. The trim removed 5 bases at V and 1 base at J, leaving 4 bases unmatched. CDR3 length: 15 amino acids. CDR1 and CDR2 (germline): SGHVS, FQNEAQ. CDR3 region: CASSPGQGRTDTQYF. Here the CDR3 DNA reads TGTGCCAGCAGCCCAGGACAGGGGCGCACAGATACGCAGTATTTT.

The chain couples TRBV11-3 to TRBJ1-3; 7 bases agree with TRBD1. Germline CDR1 SGHNT, CDR2 YENEEA. This CDR3 spans 20 amino acids. V gave up 3 bases and J gave up 3 bases; unmatched junction bases: 20. CDR3 amino acids: CASSFLPPLATGTSGNTIYF. The DNA for the CDR3 is TGTGCCAGCAGCTTCTTGCCCCCCCTCGCGACAGGGACCAGTGGAAACACCATATATTTT.

This clone has a single count. This chain links TRBV10-2 with TRBJ2-1; 8 nucleotides line up with TRBD2. This CDR3 is built from 15 residues. CDR1 is WSHSY and CDR2 is SAAADI in the germline V gene. V gave up 8 bases and J gave up 3 bases; unmatched junction bases: 9. The CDR3 reads CASLDRGGGYNEQFF. CDR3 sequence (DNA): TGCGCCAGCCTTGACCGGGGGGGAGGCTACAATGAGCAGTTCTTC.

The V and J genes are TRBV6-1 and TRBJ2-7; no reliable D call. The CDR3 loop spans 11 amino acids. Germline V gene lookup returns CDR1 MNHNS and CDR2 SASEGT. Trimming pared 3 bases from V and 4 bases from J, leaving 4 bases between. CDR3 in amino acids: CASSDGYEQYF. The DNA for the CDR3 is TGTGCCAGCAGTGACGGGTACGAGCAGTACTTC.

V is TRBV14 and J is TRBJ1-3; TRBD1 matches 7 bases. Trimming took 3 bases from V and 0 from J; bases not matched to a gene: 5. CDR1 is SGHDN and CDR2 is FVKESK in the germline V gene. The CDR3 covers 16 residues. The chain's CDR3 is CASSQTGQSSGNTIYF. The CDR3 DNA follows: TGTGCCAGCAGCCAGACGGGACAGAGCTCTGGAAACACCATATATTTT.

This clone was recorded once. The chain links TRBV30 to TRBJ2-7; TRBD2 matches 8 bases. The CDR3 is 13 residues long. The germline V gene encodes CDR1 GTSNPN and CDR2 SVGIG (reference sequence). With 3 bases clipped from V and 3 bases from J, the junction kept 4 bases outside the gene matches. The CDR3 protein is CAWRVAGSYEQYF. CDR3 nucleotides: TGTGCCTGGAGGGTAGCGGGAAGCTACGAGCAGTACTTC.

The rearrangement joins TRBV9 to TRBJ2-1, with TRBD1 matching 12 bases. The CDR3 consists of 15 residues. Germline V lookup: CDR1 SGDLS, CDR2 YYNGEE. The V and J ends lost 3 bases and 7 bases, in that order; junction bases with no gene match: 5. In DNA form, the CDR3 reads TGTGCCAGCAGCGGTAGGGGACAGGGGGCAAATGAGCAGTTCTTC. It specifies CASSGRGQGANEQFF.

This sequence joins TRBV14 and TRBJ2-7, with D hard to call. The CDR3 loop spans 14 amino acids. The germline CDR1 and CDR2 sequences are SGHDN and FVKESK. Trimming removed 5 bases from V and 2 bases from J, with 13 bases in between. Written as DNA, the CDR3 is TGTGCCAGCAGCGCCAGCCTAGTTCCCTACGAGCAGTACTTC. Residues: CASSASLVPYEQYF.

This chain connects TRBV5-1 to TRBJ2-3, with a tentative D call TRBD2 (5 bases). The ends were cut back, 2 bases at V and 0 bases at J, with 10 bases in the middle. Per germline, CDR1 SGHRS and CDR2 YFSETQ. The CDR3 totals 15 residues. CDR3 sequence reads: CASSFNGKSTDTQYF. The CDR3 DNA follows: TGCGCCAGCAGCTTTAACGGGAAAAGCACAGATACGCAGTATTTT.

The rearrangement joins TRBV5-1 to TRBJ1-4; D is undetermined. CDR3 length: 14 amino acids. Germline V gene data show CDR1 as SGHRS and CDR2 as YFSETQ. V lost 1 base to trimming and J lost 4 bases, with 8 bases between them. CDR3 amino acids: CASSLLSDNEKLFF. The CDR3 coding sequence is TGCGCCAGCAGCTTGTTGTCAGATAATGAAAAACTGTTTTTT.

V is TRBV4-3 and J is TRBJ2-1; no clear D. Trimming removed 0 bases from V and 9 bases from J, with 12 bases in between. This CDR3 has 14 amino acids. CDR1 and CDR2 from the germline V gene are LGHNA and YSLEER. The CDR3 protein is CASSQETVPPEQFF. CDR3 coding DNA: TGCGCCAGCAGCCAAGAAACGGTACCGCCTGAGCAGTTCTTC.

The CDR3 here is CASSQVASAYEQYF. The CDR3 nucleotides are TGTGCCAGCAGCCAAGTTGCTTCAGCCTACGAGCAGTACTTC. This rearrangement joins TRBV3-1 (or the pseudogene TRBV3-2) to TRBJ2-7; D is uncertain. V gave up 1 base and J gave up 2 bases, with 9 bases separating them. Germline CDR1 reads LGHDT; CDR2 reads YNNKEL (reference sequence). There are 14 residues in the CDR3.

The V call is TRBV27, the J call TRBJ2-1; TRBD2 aligns across 13 bases. The V gene's germline CDR1 is MNHEY and CDR2 SMNVEV (reference sequence). Germline trimming cut 10 bases from V and 4 bases from J; bases unmatched to any gene: 4. The length of the CDR3 is 14 residues. The CDR3 spells CATGTSGIYNEQFF. CDR3 coding DNA: TGTGCCACCGGGACTAGCGGGATTTACAATGAGCAGTTCTTC.

The chain employs TRBV5-1 and TRBJ2-5; D possibly corresponds to TRBD2 (5 bases). Germline CDR1 SGHRS, CDR2 YFSETQ. CDR3 length equals 12 residues. Deletions cut 4 bases from V and 5 bases from J, with 9 bases between. The CDR3: CASSQRRETQYF. The DNA of the CDR3 is TGCGCCAGCAGCCAACGGAGGGAGACCCAGTACTTC.

The rearrangement links TRBV12-3 or TRBV12-4 to TRBJ1-5; D is unresolved. The CDR3 has 12 amino acids. Trimming pared 6 bases from V and 9 bases from J, leaving 12 bases between. The CDR3 nucleotides are TGTGCCAGCAGAAACCCGCGGGGGCCCCAGCATTTT. This translates into CASRNPRGPQHF.

This chain links TRBV7-3 with TRBJ1-1; D gene unclear. The CDR3 extends over 13 amino acids. V was shortened by 6 bases and J by 1 base, with 9 bases between the two germline ends. CDR1 and CDR2 (germline): SGHTA, FQGTGA. CDR3 nucleotide sequence: TGTGCCAGCAGGCTGTACACGAACACTGAAGCTTTCTTT. It specifies CASRLYTNTEAFF.

This chain joins TRBV9 and TRBJ2-3, with 10 bases lining up with TRBD2. Germline values: CDR1 SGDLS, CDR2 YYNGEE. Trimming at V came to 0 bases and at J to 2 bases, leaving 6 bases not matched to a gene. The CDR3 has 17 amino acids. CDR3 loop: CASSVESGLADTDTQYF. The DNA for the CDR3 is TGTGCCAGCAGCGTAGAATCCGGACTAGCGGACACAGATACGCAGTATTTT.

The rearrangement links TRBV9 to TRBJ2-1, with 7 nucleotides matching TRBD2. There are 13 residues in the CDR3. Per the germline V gene, CDR1 is SGDLS and CDR2 is YYNGEE. After removal of 3 bases from V and 7 bases from J, the junction contained 4 bases not matched to a gene. CDR3 nucleotide sequence: TGTGCCAGCAGCGAGACTAGCAGAAATGAGCAGTTCTTC. It translates to CASSETSRNEQFF.

The chain has TRBV7-9 and TRBJ2-1, with 10 bases fitting TRBD1. The CDR3 is 15 residues long. Germline values: CDR1 SEHNR, CDR2 FQNEAQ (reference sequence). V was pared by 5 bases and J by 4 bases, with 5 bases of the junction left unmatched. The CDR3 sequence is CASSAGTGVYNEQFF. DNA for the CDR3: TGTGCCAGCAGCGCCGGGACAGGGGTATACAATGAGCAGTTCTTC.

The chain employs TRBV9 and TRBJ2-1; possibly TRBD2 for D (6 bases). The ends were cut back, 2 bases at V and 4 bases at J, with 13 bases in the middle. This CDR3 contains 15 residues. CDR1 and CDR2 from the germline V gene are SGDLS and YYNGEE. This chain's CDR3 is CASSVNGRDYNEQFF. The CDR3 DNA reads TGTGCCAGCAGCGTGAACGGGAGAGATTACAATGAGCAGTTCTTC.